This TCR beta chain was documented in a study of cytomegalovirus exposure and HLA in healthy donors. From germline, CDR1 is KGHSH and CDR2 LQKENI. Trimming removed 1 base from V and 1 base from J, with 10 bases in between. This CDR3 is built from 15 residues. The PCR employed 60 Vbeta primers together with 13 Jbeta primers. Method: immunoSEQ multiplex PCR; TCRdb's copy keeps in-frame clones and lacks some. The sample includes 150,000 or so clones, over 70% of them seen just once. Sequenced material: PBMCs. The TCR comes from a man aged 25-45 years in good health and CMV-seropositive. The rearrangement joins TRBV18 to TRBJ2-5; possible D gene TRBD1, 6 bases. In DNA, the CDR3 is TGTGCCAGCTCACCACGGACAGACATCCAAGAGACCCAGTACTTC. Amino acid sequence: CASSPRTDIQETQYF.